The following is a T cell receptor beta chain sequence with its context. What it binds is unknown. Expressed TCRB transcripts were sequenced because the entire RNA isolate underwent reverse transcription. Libraries were prepared by immunoSEQ multiplex PCR; TCRdb keeps only in-frame clonotypes and omits some of them. The sample gives about 160,000 clones, roughly 60% of which show up once; 0.08% to 0.09% is in the top ten. This sample is drawn from a study of beta chain features in type 1 diabetes. Findings of the study overall: A moderate, significant TCRB CDR3 shortening appeared in type 1 diabetes across four CD4+ subsets. Sampled from patients, naive, central memory and Treg TCRB repertoires appeared more similar than those sampled from healthy donors.

Deletions cut 2 bases from V and 5 bases from J, with 6 bases between. This CDR3 region has 12 residues. Germline V gene data show CDR1 as SGHAT and CDR2 as FQNNGV. It was via CD45RO/CCR7/CD25/CD127/CD95/CD27 that CD4+ naive, central memory, regulatory and stem cell-like memory cells were sorted. Sorting produced populations that all topped 95% purity. The chain uses TRBV11-2 and TRBJ2-5, with D unclear. This receptor was taken from a man aged 25 to 40 with type 1 diabetes. Specimen: naive CD4+ T cells from blood. CDR3 coding DNA: TGTGCCAGCAGCTTATCAAGGGAGACCCAGTACTTC. This gives the protein CASSLSRETQYF.